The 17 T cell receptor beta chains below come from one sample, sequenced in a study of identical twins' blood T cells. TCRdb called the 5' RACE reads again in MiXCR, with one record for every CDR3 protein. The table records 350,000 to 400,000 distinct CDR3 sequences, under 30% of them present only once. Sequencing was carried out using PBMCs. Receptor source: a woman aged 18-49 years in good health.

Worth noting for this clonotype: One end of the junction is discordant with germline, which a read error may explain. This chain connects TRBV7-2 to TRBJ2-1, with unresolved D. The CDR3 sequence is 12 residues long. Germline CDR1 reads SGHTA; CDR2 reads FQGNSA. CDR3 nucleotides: TGTGCCATCAGCCGCGTCCCTAGTGAGCAGTTCTTC. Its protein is CAISRVPSEQFF.

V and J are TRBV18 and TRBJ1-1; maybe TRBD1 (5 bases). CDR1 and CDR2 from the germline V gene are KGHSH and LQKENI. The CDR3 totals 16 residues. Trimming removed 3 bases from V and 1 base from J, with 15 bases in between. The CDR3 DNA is TGTGCCAGCTCACCCGAGCGACAGCGCAGGAACACTGAAGCTTTCTTT. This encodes CASSPERQRRNTEAFF.

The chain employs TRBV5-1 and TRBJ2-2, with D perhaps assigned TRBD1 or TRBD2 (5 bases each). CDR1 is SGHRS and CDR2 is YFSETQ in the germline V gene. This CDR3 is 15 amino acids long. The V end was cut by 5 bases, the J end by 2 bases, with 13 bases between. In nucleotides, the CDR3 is TGCGCCAGCAGATCGGGACGGGATAACACCGGGGAGCTGTTTTTT. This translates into CASRSGRDNTGELFF. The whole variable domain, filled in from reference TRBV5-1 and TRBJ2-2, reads KAGVTQTPRYLIKTRGQQVTLSCSPISGHRSVSWYQQTPGQGLQFLFEYFSETQRNKGNFPGRFSGRQFSNSRSEMNVSTLELGDSALYLCASRSGRDNTGELFFGEGSRLTVL.

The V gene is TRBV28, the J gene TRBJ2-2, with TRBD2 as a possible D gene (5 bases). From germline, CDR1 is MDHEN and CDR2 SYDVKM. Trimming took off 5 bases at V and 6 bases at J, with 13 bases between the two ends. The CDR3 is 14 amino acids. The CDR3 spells CASSPRGHSGELFF. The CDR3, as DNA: TGTGCCAGCAGTCCCCGAGGGCACTCCGGGGAGCTGTTTTTT.

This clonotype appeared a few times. The DNA for the CDR3 is TGCGCCAGCAGCCTCCCGGAGGTCTACGAGCAGTACTTC. Translated, it gives CASSLPEVYEQYF. J is TRBJ2-7 and V is TRBV5-1; D possibly corresponds to TRBD2 (5 bases). The V gene lost 4 bases and the J gene lost 3 bases, with 11 bases spanning the gap. The CDR3 has 13 residues. Germline V gene lookup returns CDR1 SGHRS and CDR2 YFSETQ.

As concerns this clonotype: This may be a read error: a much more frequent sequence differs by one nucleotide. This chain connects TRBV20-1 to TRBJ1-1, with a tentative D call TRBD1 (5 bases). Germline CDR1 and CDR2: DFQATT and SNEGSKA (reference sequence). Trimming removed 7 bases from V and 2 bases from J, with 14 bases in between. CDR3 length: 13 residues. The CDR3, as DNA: TGCAGTGTTGGGGACCGGTCAAACACTGAAGCTTTCTTT. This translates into CSVGDRSNTEAFF.

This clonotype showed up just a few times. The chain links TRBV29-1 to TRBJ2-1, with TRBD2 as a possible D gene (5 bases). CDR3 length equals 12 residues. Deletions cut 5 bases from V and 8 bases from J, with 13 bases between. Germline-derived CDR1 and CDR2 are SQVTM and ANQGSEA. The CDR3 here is CSVSPEEDEQFF. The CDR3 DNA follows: TGCAGCGTTAGCCCGGAGGAAGATGAGCAGTTCTTC.

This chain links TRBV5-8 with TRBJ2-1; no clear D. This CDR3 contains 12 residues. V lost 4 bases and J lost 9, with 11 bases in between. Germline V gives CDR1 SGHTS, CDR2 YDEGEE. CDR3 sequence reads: CASSTSRVEQFF. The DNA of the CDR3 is TGTGCCAGCAGCACCAGTAGGGTTGAGCAGTTCTTC. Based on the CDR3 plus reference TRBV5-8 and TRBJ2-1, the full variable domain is EAGVTQSPTHLIKTRGQQATLRCSPISGHTSVYWYQQALGLGLQFLLWYDEGEERNRGNFPPRFSGRQFPNYSSELNVNALELEDSALYLCASSTSRVEQFFGPGTRLTVL.

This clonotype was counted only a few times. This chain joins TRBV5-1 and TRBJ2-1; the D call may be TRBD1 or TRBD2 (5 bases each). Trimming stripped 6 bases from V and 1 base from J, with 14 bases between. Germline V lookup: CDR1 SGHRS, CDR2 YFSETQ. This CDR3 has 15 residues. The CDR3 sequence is CASIVGTGSYNEQFF. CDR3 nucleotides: TGCGCCAGCATAGTCGGGACGGGTTCCTACAATGAGCAGTTCTTC. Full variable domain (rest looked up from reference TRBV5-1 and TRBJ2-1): KAGVTQTPRYLIKTRGQQVTLSCSPISGHRSVSWYQQTPGQGLQFLFEYFSETQRNKGNFPGRFSGRQFSNSRSEMNVSTLELGDSALYLCASIVGTGSYNEQFFGPGTRLTVL.

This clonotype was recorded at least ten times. This CDR3 reads CASSPSTYEQYF. The CDR3 bases are TGTGCCAGCTCACCATCCACCTACGAGCAGTACTTC. V usage is TRBV18 and J usage is TRBJ2-7; no reliable D call. Germline V gene lookup returns CDR1 KGHSH and CDR2 LQKENI. With 2 bases removed from V and 2 bases from J, the gap between germline ends came to 4 bases. The CDR3 consists of 12 residues.

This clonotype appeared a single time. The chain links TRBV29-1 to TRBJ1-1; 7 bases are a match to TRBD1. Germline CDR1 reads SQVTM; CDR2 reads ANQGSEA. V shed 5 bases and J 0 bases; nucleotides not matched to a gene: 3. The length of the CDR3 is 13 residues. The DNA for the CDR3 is TGCAGCGTTAGACAGGGAATGAACACTGAAGCTTTCTTT. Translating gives CSVRQGMNTEAFF.

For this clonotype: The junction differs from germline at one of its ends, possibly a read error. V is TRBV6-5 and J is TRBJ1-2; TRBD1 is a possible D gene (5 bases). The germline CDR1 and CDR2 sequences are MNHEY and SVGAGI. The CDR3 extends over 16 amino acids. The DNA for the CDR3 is TGTGCCAGCAGTAAGACAGCTCGACCGGCTAACTATGGCTGCACCTTC. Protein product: CASSKTARPANYGCTF.

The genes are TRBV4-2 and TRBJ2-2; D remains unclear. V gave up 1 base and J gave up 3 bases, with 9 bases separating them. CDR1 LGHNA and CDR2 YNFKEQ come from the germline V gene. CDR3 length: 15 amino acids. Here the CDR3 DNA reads TGTGCCAGCAGCCAAGTTACTGGTGACACCGGGGAGCTGTTTTTT. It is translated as CASSQVTGDTGELFF.

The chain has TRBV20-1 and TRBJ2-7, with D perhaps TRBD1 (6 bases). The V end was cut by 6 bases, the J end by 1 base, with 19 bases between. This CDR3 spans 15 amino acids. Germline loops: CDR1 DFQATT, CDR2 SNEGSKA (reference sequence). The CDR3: CSASHPYRASYEQYF. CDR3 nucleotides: TGCAGTGCCTCACATCCCTACAGGGCTTCCTACGAGCAGTACTTC.

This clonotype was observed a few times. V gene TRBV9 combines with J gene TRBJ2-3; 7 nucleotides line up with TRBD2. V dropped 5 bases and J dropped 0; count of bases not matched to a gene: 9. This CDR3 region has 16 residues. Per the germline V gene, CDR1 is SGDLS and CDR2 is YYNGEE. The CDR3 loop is CASSKSRGSSTDTQYF. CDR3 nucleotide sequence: TGTGCCAGCAGTAAGTCGCGGGGGTCTAGCACAGATACGCAGTATTTT.

In DNA form, the CDR3 reads TGCAACGCCTACAGGGGGATCGGCTACACCTTC. Its protein product is CNAYRGIGYTF. This chain uses TRBV29-1 with TRBJ1-2; 8 bases line up with TRBD1. Germline V gene lookup returns CDR1 SQVTM and CDR2 ANQGSEA. The CDR3 length is 11 residues.

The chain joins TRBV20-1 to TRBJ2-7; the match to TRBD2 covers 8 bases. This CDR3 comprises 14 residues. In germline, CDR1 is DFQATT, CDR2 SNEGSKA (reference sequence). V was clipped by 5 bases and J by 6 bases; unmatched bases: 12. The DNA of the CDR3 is TGCAGTGCTCCCCGTCCCGGGACTAGAACCGAGCAGTACTTC. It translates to CSAPRPGTRTEQYF.